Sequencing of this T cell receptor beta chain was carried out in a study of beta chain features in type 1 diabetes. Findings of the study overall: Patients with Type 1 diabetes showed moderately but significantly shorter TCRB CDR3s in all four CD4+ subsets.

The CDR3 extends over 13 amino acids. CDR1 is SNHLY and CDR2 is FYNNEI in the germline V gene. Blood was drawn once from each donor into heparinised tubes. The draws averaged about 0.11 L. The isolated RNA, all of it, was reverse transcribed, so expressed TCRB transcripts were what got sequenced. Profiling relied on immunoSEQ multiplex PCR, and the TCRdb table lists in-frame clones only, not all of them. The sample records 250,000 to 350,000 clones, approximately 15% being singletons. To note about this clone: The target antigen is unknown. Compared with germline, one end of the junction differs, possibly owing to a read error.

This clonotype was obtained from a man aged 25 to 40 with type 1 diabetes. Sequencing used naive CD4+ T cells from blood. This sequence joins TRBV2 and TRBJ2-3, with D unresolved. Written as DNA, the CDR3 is TGTACCAGCAATGTTGTTTTGAGAGATACGCAGTATTTT. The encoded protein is CTSNVVLRDTQYF. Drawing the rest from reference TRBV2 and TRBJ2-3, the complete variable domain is EPEVTQTPSHQVTQMGQEVILRCVPISNHLYFYWYRQILGQKVEFLVSFYNNEISEKSEIFDDQFSVERPDGSNFTLKIRSTKLEDSAMYFCTSNVVLRDTQYFGPGTRLTVL.